This T cell receptor beta chain comes out of a study of naive and memory T cell subsets. By sample share, this clonotype is medium-sized (0.01 to 0.1%). Amplification of ligated cDNA took four PCR rounds with SP2 and nested alpha and beta constant primers. Using its own MiXCR run on the UMI-ligation and nested PCR reads, TCRdb lists one record per CDR3 protein. The table lists around 13,000 distinct CDR3 sequences, 4% to 6.5% of them singletons. Sample treatment: skin biopsy from PPD injection site in Mantoux-positive individual. An oligonucleotide containing a UMI was ligated to the 3' end of TCR cDNA. Tuberculin skin test biopsies were taken where PPD was injected in Mantoux-positive people. This CDR3 has 14 residues. Germline assignment: CDR1 DFQATT and CDR2 SNEGSKA (reference sequence). Trimming removed 5 bases from V and 4 bases from J; junction bases left unmatched: 7.

The clonotype comes from an adult in good health. The input for sequencing was skin, taken from a tuberculin skin test site. V gene TRBV20-1 combines with J gene TRBJ2-5, with 10 bases lining up with TRBD1. This CDR3 reads CSAWDRGGLETQYF. Here the CDR3 DNA reads TGCAGTGCTTGGGACAGGGGAGGTTTAGAGACCCAGTACTTC.